The source of this T cell receptor (beta chain) is a study of identical twins. Germline loops: CDR1 DFQATT, CDR2 SNEGSKA (reference sequence). The CDR3 runs to 16 residues. The trim removed 1 base at V and 3 bases at J, leaving 9 bases unmatched. MiXCR, applied by TCRdb to the 5' RACE reads, yields one record per CDR3 protein. The sample contains some 1,600,000 distinct CDR3 sequences, roughly a third of which appear only once. The source material was cord blood. The sequence came from a newborn girl in good health. The rearrangement links TRBV20-1 to TRBJ2-7; TRBD2 agrees at 10 bases. For the CDR3, the DNA is TGCAGTGCTAGAGCGTGGGTGGCTAGCGGGAGCTACGAGCAGTACTTC. It translates to CSARAWVASGSYEQYF.